These T cell receptor beta chains were read from a single sample in a study of control samples from healthy donors and cancer patients. The method was immunoSEQ multiplex PCR; TCRdb's version includes in-frame clones alone and lacks a portion of them. There are under 85,000 clones in the sample; approximately 93% occur only once, and over 1% lies in the top ten. What was sequenced was PBMCs. These receptors all come from a woman aged 40 to 50 with lung cancer. Each CDR3 is given with its conserved first and last residue. The D gene is left open where the match is weak. Not all rows give a size; the values are once, few, many and, for expanded clones, a class.

>TRBD1|NA|TRBJ1-1|TRBV18
CASSRGGLNTEAFF
TGTGCCAGCTCACGAGGGGGCTTGAACACTGAAGCTTTCTTT
>TRBD1|NA|TRBJ1-2|TRBV10-3
CAIGQEQYGYTF
TGTGCCATTGGACAGGAACAATATGGCTACACCTTC
>TRBD1|NA|TRBJ2-2|TRBV18
CASSPPTGRETGELFF
TGTGCCAGCTCACCACCGACAGGGAGAGAGACCGGGGAGCTGTTTTTT
>NA|NA|TRBJ2-3|TRBV5-1
CASRPGVTDTQYF
TGCGCCAGTCGTCCAGGAGTCACAGATACGCAGTATTTT
>NA|NA|TRBJ2-5|TRBV11-2
CASSSQRGRRTQYF
TGTGCCAGCAGCTCCCAACGGGGCCGGAGGACCCAGTACTTC
>TRBD2|NA|TRBJ2-2|TRBV5-1
CASSFGGGPPNTGELFF
TGCGCCAGCAGCTTTGGCGGGGGGCCGCCGAACACCGGGGAGCTGTTTTTT
>NA|NA|TRBJ1-1|TRBV6-6
CASSRFAPGPGTEAFF
TGTGCCAGCAGTCGCTTCGCCCCGGGCCCTGGCACTGAAGCTTTCTTT
>NA|NA|TRBJ1-3|TRBV30
CAWRAYLFSSGNTIYF
TGTGCCTGGAGGGCATACCTATTTTCCTCTGGAAACACCATATATTTT
>TRBD2|NA|TRBJ2-7|TRBV9
CASSASGGLTYEQYF
TGTGCCAGCAGCGCTAGCGGGGGCCTAACCTACGAGCAGTACTTC
>TRBD1|NA|TRBJ1-2|TRBV5-4
CASSYPSGQGLNYGYTF
TGTGCCAGCAGCTACCCTTCGGGACAGGGCCTTAACTATGGCTACACCTTC
>NA|NA|TRBJ1-1|TRBV29-1
CSVGWGAITEAFF
TGCAGCGTTGGATGGGGGGCGATCACTGAAGCTTTCTTT
>NA|once|TRBJ1-5|TRBV10-3
CAISESTQGRPQHF
TGTGCCATCAGTGAGTCAACGCAAGGGAGGCCCCAGCATTTT
>NA|NA|TRBJ1-1|TRBV6-5
CASISGVGVTEAFF
TGTGCCAGCATTAGCGGGGTGGGTGTCACTGAAGCTTTCTTT
>NA|NA|TRBJ2-2|TRBV5-1
CASSLVGETGELFF
TGCGCCAGCAGCTTGGTGGGGGAGACCGGGGAGCTGTTTTTT
>NA|NA|TRBJ2-3|TRBV3-1/TRBV3-2
CASSQVGIGGTDTQYF
TGTGCCAGCAGCCAAGTAGGAATCGGTGGCACAGATACGCAGTATTTT
>NA|NA|TRBJ1-3|TRBV6-5
CASSPGSSGNTIYF
TGTGCCAGCAGTCCAGGGAGCTCTGGAAACACCATATATTTT
>NA|NA|TRBJ2-7|TRBV6-1
CASSETAGTSYEQYF
TGTGCCAGCAGTGAGACGGCAGGAACATCCTACGAGCAGTACTTC
>NA|NA|TRBJ2-2|TRBV6-5
CASDRLNTGELFF
TGTGCCAGCGATCGGTTGAACACCGGGGAGCTGTTTTTT
>NA|NA|TRBJ1-6|TRBV27
CASSLSGGSYNSPLHF
TGTGCCAGCAGTTTATCAGGGGGCTCCTATAATTCACCCCTCCACTTT
>NA|NA|TRBJ1-3|TRBV30
CAWSEGVNTIYF
TGTGCCTGGAGTGAAGGGGTAAACACCATATATTTT
>NA|NA|TRBJ1-5|TRBV6-5
CASSYKAGLTNQPQHF
TGTGCCAGCAGTTATAAGGCAGGACTTACCAATCAGCCCCAGCATTTT
>TRBD1|NA|TRBJ2-1|TRBV5-6
CASSTGTGVLEQFF
TGTGCCAGCAGCACAGGGACAGGGGTCCTTGAGCAGTTCTTC
>TRBD1|once|TRBJ1-5|TRBV6-5
CASRPGTAVNQPQHF
TGTGCCAGCAGGCCGGGGACAGCTGTAAATCAGCCCCAGCATTTT
>NA|NA|TRBJ1-3|TRBV15
CATSRDRVSGNTIYF
TGTGCCACCAGCAGAGACAGAGTCTCTGGAAACACCATATATTTT
>NA|NA|TRBJ2-3|TRBV11-3
CASSLAGSSVDTQYF
TGTGCCAGCAGCTTAGCGGGGAGCTCTGTCGATACGCAGTATTTT
>NA|NA|TRBJ1-1|TRBV18
CASQDPNTEAFF
TGTGCCAGTCAGGACCCAAACACTGAAGCTTTCTTT
>NA|NA|TRBJ1-2|TRBV7-9
CASSLPQGGYTF
TGTGCCAGCAGCTTACCCCAGGGGGGCTACACCTTC
>NA|NA|TRBJ2-5|TRBV14
CASSPREGAGLETQYF
TGTGCCAGCAGCCCCCGGGAGGGGGCCGGGCTAGAGACCCAGTACTTC
>NA|NA|TRBJ2-1|TRBV24-1
CATSDVGSEQFF
TGTGCCACCAGTGATGTTGGGTCGGAGCAGTTCTTC
>NA|few|TRBJ2-2|TRBV6-5
CASSYSGPGELFF
TGTGCCAGCAGTTACTCGGGGCCCGGGGAGCTGTTTTTT
>NA|NA|TRBJ2-1|TRBV5-6
CASSPPGPGEQFF
TGTGCCAGCAGCCCCCCGGGGCCAGGGGAGCAGTTCTTC
>NA|NA|TRBJ2-2|TRBV24-1
CATRQGNTGELFF
TGTGCCACCAGACAGGGGAACACCGGGGAGCTGTTTTTT
>NA|NA|TRBJ1-3|TRBV2
CASSEIEVSSGNTIYF
TGTGCCAGCAGTGAGATCGAGGTCAGCTCTGGAAACACCATATATTTT
>NA|NA|TRBJ2-7|TRBV7-2
CASSFGGRYEQYF
TGTGCCAGCAGCTTTGGGGGTCGCTACGAGCAGTACTTC
>NA|NA|TRBJ1-5|TRBV2
CASSDGNQPQHF
TGTGCCAGCAGTGATGGCAATCAGCCCCAGCATTTT
>NA|NA|TRBJ2-7|TRBV6-5
CASSYFSGYNEQYF
TGTGCCAGCAGTTACTTTTCAGGGTACAACGAGCAGTACTTC
>TRBD2|NA|TRBJ2-1|TRBV30
CAIVAGTSSYNEQFF
TGTGCCATCGTAGCGGGGACGAGCTCCTACAATGAGCAGTTCTTC
>NA|NA|TRBJ2-5|TRBV6-5
CASSGQQETQYF
TGTGCCAGCAGCGGACAACAAGAGACCCAGTACTTC
>NA|NA|TRBJ1-2|TRBV27
CASSLLAQGANYGYTF
TGTGCCAGCAGTTTATTGGCCCAAGGGGCTAACTATGGCTACACCTTC
>NA|NA|TRBJ1-1|TRBV5-1
CASSPGTGNTEAFF
TGCGCCAGCAGCCCGGGGACGGGGAACACTGAAGCTTTCTTT
>NA|once|TRBJ1-2|TRBV28
CASAPGRPNYGYTF
TGTGCCAGTGCTCCGGGCCGTCCTAACTATGGCTACACCTTC
>TRBD1|NA|TRBJ1-1|TRBV2
CASRDRGNTEAFF
TGTGCCAGCAGAGACAGGGGGAACACTGAAGCTTTCTTT
>NA|NA|TRBJ1-2|TRBV7-9
CASSSIQGSHGYTF
TGTGCCAGCAGCTCGATTCAGGGTTCCCATGGCTACACCTTC
>NA|NA|TRBJ1-1|TRBV6-1
CASSDATRNTEAFF
TGTGCCAGCAGTGACGCCACGAGGAACACTGAAGCTTTCTTT
>NA|NA|TRBJ2-3|TRBV11-2
CASSSTDRPDTQYF
TGTGCCAGCAGCTCAACGGACCGGCCGGATACGCAGTATTTT
>NA|NA|TRBJ1-2|TRBV5-1
CASSLVQGTLVYGYTF
TGCGCCAGCAGCTTGGTCCAGGGGACCCTAGTCTATGGCTACACCTTC
>NA|NA|TRBJ2-2|TRBV15
CATAVDPNTGELFF
TGTGCCACCGCCGTCGACCCCAACACCGGGGAGCTGTTTTTT
>NA|NA|TRBJ1-1|TRBV5-5
CASSLRTGSVFDTEAFF
TGTGCCAGCAGCTTGCGTACAGGGTCTGTTTTCGACACTGAAGCTTTCTTT
>NA|NA|TRBJ2-5|TRBV5-1
CASALGPRSETQYF
TGCGCCAGCGCCCTGGGTCCCCGATCAGAGACCCAGTACTTC
>TRBD1|few|TRBJ2-2|TRBV30
CAWQFWGTDSIGELFF
TGTGCCTGGCAGTTCTGGGGGACAGATTCAATCGGGGAGCTGTTTTTT
>NA|NA|TRBJ1-2|TRBV12-5
CASGLGDGSYGYTF
TGTGCTAGTGGTTTAGGGGACGGATCCTATGGCTACACCTTC
>NA|NA|TRBJ1-6|TRBV7-2
CASRMVGSPLHF
TGTGCCAGCAGGATGGTGGGGTCACCCCTCCACTTT
>NA|NA|TRBJ2-7|TRBV29-1
CSVVGGRSSYEQYF
TGCAGCGTTGTTGGGGGACGAAGCTCCTACGAGCAGTACTTC